The 21 T cell receptor beta chains below were found in one sample sequenced in a study of T cells after yellow fever vaccination. In TCRdb, the 5' RACE reads were re-called with MiXCR into one record per CDR3 protein. The sample lists hundreds of thousands of distinct CDR3 sequences, less than 15% occurring once. This material consisted of PBMCs, taken on the day of the yellow fever booster vaccination. These receptors were taken from a man aged 25 to 40 who received the YFV17D yellow fever vaccine.

This clonotype showed up just once. The chain joins TRBV27 to TRBJ2-7; D gene unclear. Germline V lookup: CDR1 MNHEY, CDR2 SMNVEV (reference sequence). V lost 0 bases and J lost 0, with 9 bases in between. CDR3 length: 15 residues. The CDR3 is CASSLSFPPSYEQYF. The CDR3 DNA is TGTGCCAGCAGTTTATCGTTCCCACCCTCCTACGAGCAGTACTTC.

This clonotype was detected only a few times. This chain joins TRBV3-1 and TRBJ2-7, with a weak D call TRBD2 (6 bases). V was shortened by 3 bases and J by 2 bases, with 8 bases between the two germline ends. Germline assignment: CDR1 LGHDT and CDR2 YNNKEL (reference sequence). The CDR3 is made up of 13 amino acids. The CDR3 is CASSHASAYEQYF. DNA for the CDR3: TGTGCCAGCAGCCATGCTAGCGCCTACGAGCAGTACTTC.

The chain employs TRBV7-2 and TRBJ2-1; tentatively, D is TRBD1 (6 bases). Germline CDR1 SGHTA, CDR2 FQGNSA. There are 15 residues in the CDR3. Trimming pared 5 bases from V and 5 bases from J, leaving 16 bases between. CDR3 residues: CASSPAGTINNEQFF. CDR3 coding DNA: TGTGCCAGCAGCCCCGCCGGGACAATCAACAATGAGCAGTTCTTC.

In this sample, this clonotype turned up a few times. V and J are TRBV28 and TRBJ2-7; 9 nucleotides line up with TRBD2. The CDR3 totals 16 residues. After removal of 2 bases from V and 6 bases from J, the junction contained 11 bases not matched to a gene. In germline, CDR1 is MDHEN, CDR2 SYDVKM. CDR3 sequence reads: CASSLGLAGSQREQYF. Written as DNA, the CDR3 is TGTGCCAGCAGTTTAGGGCTAGCGGGATCACAACGCGAGCAGTACTTC.

There are a few counts of this clonotype. J is TRBJ2-1 and V is TRBV11-3; the match to TRBD2 covers 7 bases. In germline, CDR1 is SGHNT, CDR2 YENEEA. After removal of 5 bases from V and 8 bases from J, the junction contained 6 bases not matched to a gene. The CDR3 covers 13 residues. The CDR3, as DNA: TGTGCCAGCAGCCCGACTAGCTCGTATGAGCAGTTCTTC. Protein: CASSPTSSYEQFF.

This clonotype has a handful of counts. The CDR3 spells CASVDGNTGELFF. The DNA for the CDR3 is TGTGCCAGTGTTGACGGAAACACCGGGGAGCTGTTTTTT. The gene calls are TRBV28 and TRBJ2-2; D unclear. The CDR3 loop spans 13 amino acids. CDR1 MDHEN and CDR2 SYDVKM come from the germline V gene. Trimming took off 9 bases at V and 2 bases at J, with 10 bases between the two ends.

The rearrangement uses TRBV6-5 and TRBJ2-1, with D unclear. In germline, CDR1 is MNHEY, CDR2 SVGAGI. There are 15 residues in the CDR3. V was trimmed by 2 bases and J by 0 bases, leaving 8 bases between them. The CDR3 sequence is CASSYRASSYNEQFF. The CDR3 DNA is TGTGCCAGCAGTTACAGAGCCAGCTCCTACAATGAGCAGTTCTTC.

This chain uses TRBV7-9 with TRBJ2-2; tentative D call: TRBD1 (6 bases). CDR3 length: 14 amino acids. Trimming took off 11 bases at V and 7 bases at J, with 20 bases between the two ends. CDR1 SEHNR and CDR2 FQNEAQ come from the germline V gene (reference sequence). CDR3 residues: CALPPGAGNGELFF. The CDR3 coding sequence is TGTGCCTTACCACCAGGGGCTGGGAACGGGGAGCTGTTTTTT.

The chain couples TRBV10-3 to TRBJ2-3; the D gene is possibly TRBD2 (7 bases). The V and J ends lost 9 bases and 3 bases respectively, with 13 bases between them. This CDR3 has 13 amino acids. Germline V lookup: CDR1 ENHRY, CDR2 SYGVKD. The CDR3 loop is CAIGGDSTDTQYF. The CDR3 nucleotides read TGTGCCATAGGGGGGGACTCGACAGATACGCAGTATTTT.

The chain combines TRBV6-6 with TRBJ2-7, with D possibly being TRBD2 (5 bases). Germline lookup yields CDR1 MNHNY and CDR2 SVGAGI (reference sequence). V was cut by 11 bases and J by 7 bases, with 21 bases left in between. CDR3 length: 13 residues. The CDR3 nucleotides are TGTGCCGTCCTAAGGTCGCAACCGGGGGAGCAGTACTTC. Translated, it gives CAVLRSQPGEQYF.

The chain employs TRBV5-4 and TRBJ2-1; 8 bases match TRBD2. Per germline, CDR1 SGHNT and CDR2 YYREEE (reference sequence). The CDR3 sequence is 17 residues long. Trimming removed 4 bases from V and 2 bases from J; junction bases left unmatched: 11. CDR3 amino acids: CASSGGAGAGTYNEQFF. The CDR3 coding sequence is TGTGCCAGCAGCGGGGGAGCGGGAGCAGGGACCTACAATGAGCAGTTCTTC.

This clonotype was seen ten or more times. V gene TRBV5-1 combines with J gene TRBJ2-7; no definite D call. Trimming left V 0 bases short and J 3 bases short, with 4 bases between. This CDR3 has 12 amino acids. CDR1 and CDR2 (germline): SGHRS, YFSETQ. CDR3: CASSLDGYEQYF. The CDR3 nucleotides read TGCGCCAGCAGCTTGGACGGCTACGAGCAGTACTTC. The full variable domain, its missing parts supplied by reference TRBV5-1 and TRBJ2-7, is KAGVTQTPRYLIKTRGQQVTLSCSPISGHRSVSWYQQTPGQGLQFLFEYFSETQRNKGNFPGRFSGRQFSNSRSEMNVSTLELGDSALYLCASSLDGYEQYFGPGTRLTVT.

This clonotype turned up a few times. CDR3 sequence (DNA): TGTGCCAGCAGCTTAAGGGCTCGGGAGTTAAAAGAGACCCAGTACTTC. Translation gives CASSLRARELKETQYF. The chain employs TRBV5-5 and TRBJ2-5, with D possibly matching TRBD2 (6 bases). The CDR3 length is 16 residues. Germline V gene data show CDR1 as SGHKS and CDR2 as YYEKEE (reference sequence). The V end was cut by 2 bases, the J end by 3 bases, with 17 bases between.

The chain employs TRBV27 and TRBJ2-7, with unresolved D. The V and J ends lost 7 bases and 1 base respectively, with 14 bases between them. This CDR3 region has 14 residues. Germline V gives CDR1 MNHEY, CDR2 SMNVEV (reference sequence). CDR3 coding DNA: TGTGCCAGCAAAAAGATAGGACCGTCCTACGAGCAGTACTTC. It encodes CASKKIGPSYEQYF.

This clonotype was seen only a few times. V usage is TRBV25-1 and J usage is TRBJ2-1, with 8 nucleotides matching TRBD1. The CDR3 is 14 amino acids. In germline, CDR1 is MGHDK, CDR2 SYGVNS. V was clipped by 6 bases and J by 8 bases; unmatched bases: 9. The chain's CDR3 is CASRRSQGAYEQFF. The CDR3 nucleotides read TGTGCCAGCAGAAGATCTCAGGGGGCTTATGAGCAGTTCTTC. Filled out from reference TRBV25-1 and TRBJ2-1, the complete variable domain reads EADIYQTPRYLVIGTGKKITLECSQTMGHDKMYWYQQDPGMELHLIHYSYGVNSTEKGDLSSESTVSRIRTEHFPLTLESARPSHTSQYLCASRRSQGAYEQFFGPGTRLTVL.

This clonotype occurred a few times. The genes are TRBV6-2 or TRBV6-3 and TRBJ2-7; D perhaps matches TRBD1 (5 bases). The V end was cut by 0 bases, the J end by 4 bases, with 13 bases between. This CDR3 region has 15 residues. Germline values: CDR1 MNHEY, CDR2 SVGEGT. In nucleotides, the CDR3 is TGTGCCAGCAGTTACTCGAGGCAGGGTGGTTACGAGCAGTACTTC. This sequence encodes CASSYSRQGGYEQYF.

This clonotype has a count of ten or more. The chain uses TRBV11-2 and TRBJ2-5; 14 positions match TRBD2. CDR1 and CDR2 (germline): SGHAT, FQNNGV. After removal of 3 bases from V and 3 bases from J, the junction contained 9 bases not matched to a gene. This CDR3 has 18 amino acids. DNA of the CDR3: TGTGCCAGCAGCTTTGGGACTAGCGGGAGTCCCGGAGAAGAGACCCAGTACTTC. This translates into CASSFGTSGSPGEETQYF. The whole variable domain, remainder taken from reference TRBV11-2 and TRBJ2-5, is EAGVAQSPRYKIIEKRQSVAFWCNPISGHATLYWYQQILGQGPKLLIQFQNNGVVDDSQLPKDRFSAERLKGVDSTLKIQPAKLEDSAVYLCASSFGTSGSPGEETQYFGPGTRLLVL.

The chain couples TRBV20-1 to TRBJ2-1; 10 nucleotides agree with TRBD2. CDR3 size: 17 residues. Trimming cost V 0 bases and J 4 bases; bases outside gene matches: 9. In germline, CDR1 is DFQATT, CDR2 SNEGSKA (reference sequence). The CDR3 DNA follows: TGCAGTGCTAGAGACCTTGCTAGCGGGAGAATTTACAATGAGCAGTTCTTC. Encoded protein: CSARDLASGRIYNEQFF.

This clonotype has only a few counts. J is TRBJ2-3 and V is TRBV5-6; perhaps TRBD1 as D (6 bases). Trimming stripped 2 bases from V and 6 bases from J, with 13 bases between. Germline-derived CDR1 and CDR2 are SGHDT and YYEEEE. This CDR3 spans 14 amino acids. CDR3 in DNA: TGTGCCAGCAGCTTTGGGACAAGGATCGATACGCAGTATTTT. Protein sequence: CASSFGTRIDTQYF. Looking up the rest from reference TRBV5-6 and TRBJ2-3 gives the full variable domain: DAGVTQSPTHLIKTRGQQVTLRCSPKSGHDTVSWYQQALGQGPQFIFQYYEEEERQRGNFPDRFSGHQFPNYSSELNVNALLLGDSALYLCASSFGTRIDTQYFGPGTRLTVL.

The chain has TRBV12-3 or TRBV12-4 and TRBJ2-1; 10 positions match TRBD2. The CDR3 length is 15 residues. V shed 5 bases and J 10 bases; nucleotides not matched to a gene: 11. The DNA for the CDR3 is TGTGCCAGCAGTCCCGGACTAGCGGAAGTTGGCGAGCAGTTCTTC. It is translated as CASSPGLAEVGEQFF.

There are a few counts of this clonotype. The genes are TRBV20-1 and TRBJ2-7; D is perhaps TRBD2 (6 bases). The CDR3 is made up of 15 amino acids. Germline lookup yields CDR1 DFQATT and CDR2 SNEGSKA (reference sequence). The V and J ends lost 3 bases and 1 base respectively, with 16 bases between them. Written as DNA, the CDR3 is TGCAGTGCTAGTCTGGGGGGAGGTGGGTCCTACGAGCAGTACTTC. Protein product: CSASLGGGGSYEQYF.